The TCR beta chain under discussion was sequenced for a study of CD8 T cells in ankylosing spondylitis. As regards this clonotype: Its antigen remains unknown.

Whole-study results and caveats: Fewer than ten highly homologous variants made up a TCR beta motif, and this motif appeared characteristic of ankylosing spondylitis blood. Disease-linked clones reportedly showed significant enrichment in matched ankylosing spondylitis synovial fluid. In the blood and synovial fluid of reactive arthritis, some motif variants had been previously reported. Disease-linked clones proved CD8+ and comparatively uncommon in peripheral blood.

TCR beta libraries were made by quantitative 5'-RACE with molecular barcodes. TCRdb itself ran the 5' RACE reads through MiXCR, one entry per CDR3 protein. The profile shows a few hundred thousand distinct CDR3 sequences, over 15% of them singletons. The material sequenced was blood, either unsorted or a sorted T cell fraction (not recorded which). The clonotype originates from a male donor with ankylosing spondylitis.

CDR3 in DNA: TGTGCCAGCAGCTTAGGGATGTATGAGCAGTTCTTC. Translation: CASSLGMYEQFF. This chain connects TRBV7-2 to TRBJ2-1; D is undetermined. The CDR3 sequence is 12 residues long. The germline V gene encodes CDR1 SGHTA and CDR2 FQGNSA. V was clipped by 1 base and J by 8 bases, with 6 bases between them.